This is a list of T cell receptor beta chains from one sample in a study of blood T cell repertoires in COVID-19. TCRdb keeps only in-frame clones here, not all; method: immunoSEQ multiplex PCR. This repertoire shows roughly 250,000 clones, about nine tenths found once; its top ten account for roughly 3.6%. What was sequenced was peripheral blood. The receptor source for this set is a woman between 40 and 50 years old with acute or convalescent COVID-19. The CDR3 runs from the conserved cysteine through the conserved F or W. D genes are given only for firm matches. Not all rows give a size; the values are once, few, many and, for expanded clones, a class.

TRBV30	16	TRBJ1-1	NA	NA	TGTGCCTGGCGCTACGGACGGAGCGGGTGGAACACTGAAGCTTTCTTT	CAWRYGRSGWNTEAFF
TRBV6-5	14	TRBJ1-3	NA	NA	TGTGCCAGCAGACCAGGGTTATCGGGAAACACCATATATTTT	CASRPGLSGNTIYF
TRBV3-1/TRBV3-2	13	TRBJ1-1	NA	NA	TGTGCCAGCGGTTCAGGGCCTTGGACTGAAGCTTTCTTT	CASGSGPWTEAFF
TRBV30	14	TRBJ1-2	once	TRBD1	TGTGCCTGGAAACACGGGACAGGGAACTATGGCTACACCTTC	CAWKHGTGNYGYTF
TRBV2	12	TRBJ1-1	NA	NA	TGTGCCAGCAGTGTTTGGGGGCCTGAAGCTTTCTTT	CASSVWGPEAFF
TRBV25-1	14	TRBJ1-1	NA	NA	TGTGCCAGCAGTGAATTGGGGCTGGACACTGAAGCTTTCTTT	CASSELGLDTEAFF
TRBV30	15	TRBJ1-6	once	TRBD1	TGTGCCTGGCACGTTAGGACAGGGACTAATTCACCCCTCCACTTT	CAWHVRTGTNSPLHF
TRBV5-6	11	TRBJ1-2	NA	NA	TGTGCCAGCAGCCTTAACTATGGCTACACCTTC	CASSLNYGYTF
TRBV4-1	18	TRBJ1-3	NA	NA	TGCGCCAGCAGCTATCGGACAGCCCGATCACTCTCTGGAAACACCATATATTTT	CASSYRTARSLSGNTIYF
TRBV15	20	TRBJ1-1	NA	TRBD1	TGTGCCACCAGCAGAGATCCCCCGAGACAGGGGGCCTTCATGAACACTGAAGCTTTCTTT	CATSRDPPRQGAFMNTEAFF
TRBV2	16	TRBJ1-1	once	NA	TGTGCCAGCAGTGCGGGGGTTTGGGAATCGAACACTGAAGCTTTCTTT	CASSAGVWESNTEAFF
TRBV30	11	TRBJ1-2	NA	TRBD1	TGTGCCTGGAGTGTAGAAGGGGGCGCAGCCTTC	CAWSVEGGAAF
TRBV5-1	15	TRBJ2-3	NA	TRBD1	TGCGCCAGCAGCCTGGGACAGGGGGCCTCAGATACGCAGTATTTT	CASSLGQGASDTQYF
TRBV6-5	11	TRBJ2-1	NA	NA	TGTGCCAGCAGACGGGGTAATGAGCAGTTCTTC	CASRRGNEQFF
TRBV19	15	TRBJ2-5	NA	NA	TGTGCCAGTAGTAAGTCGGAGAGGTTGAGGGAGACCCAGTACTTC	CASSKSERLRETQYF
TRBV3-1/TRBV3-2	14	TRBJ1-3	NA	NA	TGTGCCAGCAGCCTCAGGACAGCTGGAAACACCATATATTTT	CASSLRTAGNTIYF
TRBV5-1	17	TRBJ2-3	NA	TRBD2	TGCGCCAGCAGCTTGGCCCCTAGCGGGGACGCCACAGATACGCAGTATTTT	CASSLAPSGDATDTQYF
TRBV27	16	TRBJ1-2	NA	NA	TGTGCCAGCAGTTTCTTCGCAAGCCGGGACACCTATGGCTACACCTTC	CASSFFASRDTYGYTF
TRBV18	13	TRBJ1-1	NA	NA	TGTGCCAGCTCACCTCAGGGAAAGGCTGAAGCTTTCTTT	CASSPQGKAEAFF
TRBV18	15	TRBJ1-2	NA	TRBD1	TGTGCCAGCTCACCGGATGGACAGGAACTTGTAGGGGACACCTTC	CASSPDGQELVGDTF
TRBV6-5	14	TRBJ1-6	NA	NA	TGTGCCAGCAAGGACGGGGACTATAATTCACCCCTCCACTTT	CASKDGDYNSPLHF
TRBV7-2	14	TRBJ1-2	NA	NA	TGTGCCAGCAGCACTGACCACCGGTCGGGTGGCTACACCTTC	CASSTDHRSGGYTF
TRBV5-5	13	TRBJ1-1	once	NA	TGTGCCAGCAGCTTCCCCGGGGGGGACCTAGCTTTCTTT	CASSFPGGDLAFF
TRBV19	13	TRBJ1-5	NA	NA	TGTGCCAGTAGTCGGACTTACAATCAGCCCCAGCATTTT	CASSRTYNQPQHF
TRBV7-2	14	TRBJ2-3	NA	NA	TGTGCCAGCAGCTCTGAGGGGGGCACAGATACGCAGTATTTT	CASSSEGGTDTQYF
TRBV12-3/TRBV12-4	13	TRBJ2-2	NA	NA	TGTGCCAGCGGCGGGACGGGAACCGGGGAGCTGTTTTTT	CASGGTGTGELFF
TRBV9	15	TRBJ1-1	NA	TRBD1	TGTGCCAGCAGCGTCGTACCGGGACAGGACACTGAAGCTTTCTTT	CASSVVPGQDTEAFF
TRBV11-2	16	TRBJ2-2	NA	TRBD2	TGTGCCAGCAGCCTGCGGGGGGCCGCGAACACCGGGGAGCTGTTTTTT	CASSLRGAANTGELFF
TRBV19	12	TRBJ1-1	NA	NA	TGTGCCAGTAGTATCCGAGGGGAGGAGGCTTTCTTT	CASSIRGEEAFF
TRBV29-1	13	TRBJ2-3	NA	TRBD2	TGCAGCTCCCGGCGGGGGAACACAGATACGCAGTATTTT	CSSRRGNTDTQYF
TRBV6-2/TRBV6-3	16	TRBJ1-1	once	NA	TGTGCCAGCAGTTACTCGAAGGGGGGGGTGAACACTGAAGCTTTCTTT	CASSYSKGGVNTEAFF
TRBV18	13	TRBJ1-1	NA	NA	TGTGCCAGCTCCCAGGCCTTGAACACTGAAGCTTTCTTT	CASSQALNTEAFF
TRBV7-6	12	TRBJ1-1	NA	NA	TGTGCCAGCAGCGACAGTGACACTGAAGCTTTCTTT	CASSDSDTEAFF
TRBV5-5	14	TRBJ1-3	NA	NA	TGTGCCAGCAGCTTGGTGGAGGAAGGAAACACCATATATTTT	CASSLVEEGNTIYF